These 19 T cell receptor beta chains originate from one sample sequenced in a study of radiation and T cells in renal cell carcinoma. TCRdb's table, derived via immunoSEQ multiplex PCR, lists solely in-frame clones and lacks some. The sample lists some 64,000 clones; more than 60% were seen once. The time point: blood 4 weeks post-SBRT, at nephrectomy. The sample's treatment: 15 Gy SBRT to primary tumor, nephrectomy 4 weeks later. The input for sequencing was blood, taken from a patient whose treatment included radiotherapy and nephrectomy. Source of these receptors: a man aged 55-75 years with renal cell carcinoma.

The chain links TRBV27 to TRBJ1-5; D might be TRBD1 (6 bases). Trimming stripped 4 bases from V and 0 bases from J, with 19 bases between. The CDR3 extends over 18 amino acids. In germline, CDR1 is MNHEY, CDR2 SMNVEV (reference sequence). CDR3 loop: CASSSQGEDLPSNQPQHF. The CDR3 DNA sequence: TGTGCCAGCAGTTCACAGGGAGAGGACCTACCTAGCAATCAGCCCCAGCATTTT.

This clone has a single count. The chain recombines TRBV30 with TRBJ1-4; D gene uncertain. Trimming removed 0 bases from V and 7 bases from J, with 6 bases in between. Germline V lookup: CDR1 GTSNPN, CDR2 SVGIG (reference sequence). This CDR3 contains 12 residues. CDR3 in DNA: TGTGCCTGGAGTGTCTCTTTTGAAAAACTGTTTTTT. The encoded protein is CAWSVSFEKLFF.

In this sample, this clone is medium-sized. The CDR3 DNA reads TGTGCCATCAGTGACGGTGGGGCGCGACAGGGCCGGACTGAAGCTTTCTTT. This translates into CAISDGGARQGRTEAFF. The rearrangement joins TRBV10-3 to TRBJ1-1; 7 nucleotides match TRBD1. This CDR3 comprises 17 residues. Germline V gene data show CDR1 as ENHRY and CDR2 as SYGVKD. After removal of 3 bases from V and 5 bases from J, the junction contained 15 bases not matched to a gene.

A few counts support this clone. The chain recombines TRBV2 with TRBJ2-6; D call uncertain. V lost 0 bases and J lost 1, with 4 bases in between. Germline V lookup: CDR1 SNHLY, CDR2 FYNNEI. The CDR3 covers 15 residues. In DNA form, the CDR3 reads TGTGCCAGCAGTGAAGCAGATTCTGGGGCCAACGTCCTGACTTTC. This sequence encodes CASSEADSGANVLTF.

The rearrangement uses TRBV6-5 and TRBJ1-1; no reliable D call. Per germline, CDR1 MNHEY and CDR2 SVGAGI. This CDR3 region has 14 residues. Trimming stripped 0 bases from V and 3 bases from J, with 8 bases between. DNA for the CDR3: TGTGCCAGCAGTTACTCGAGGATCGACACTGAAGCTTTCTTT. Its translation is CASSYSRIDTEAFF.

The chain combines TRBV28 with TRBJ2-5, with D possibly being TRBD2 (5 bases). V gave up 4 bases and J gave up 4 bases, with 13 bases separating them. Germline V gene sequence: CDR1 MDHEN, CDR2 SYDVKM. This CDR3 region has 14 residues. CDR3 sequence: CASSSYIARETQYF. The CDR3, as DNA: TGTGCCAGCAGTTCATACATAGCGCGAGAGACCCAGTACTTC.

This clone came up once. The chain recombines TRBV7-9 with TRBJ2-1, with 12 bases aligning to TRBD2. V shed 1 base, J shed 0 bases, and the junction held 4 bases outside the gene matches. Germline CDR1 SEHNR, CDR2 FQNEAQ (reference sequence). This CDR3 spans 18 amino acids. CDR3 region: CASSLDLAGGYSYNEQFF. The CDR3 bases are TGTGCCAGCAGCTTAGACCTAGCGGGAGGGTACTCCTACAATGAGCAGTTCTTC.

The chain joins TRBV10-2 to TRBJ1-5; the D gene is possibly TRBD1 (6 bases). Germline CDR1 is WSHSY and CDR2 is SAAADI. Trimming took off 3 bases at V and 2 bases at J, with 8 bases between the two ends. There are 14 residues in the CDR3. CDR3 DNA sequence: TGCGCCAGCAGTGAATCAGGGGGCAATCAGCCCCAGCATTTT. It yields the protein CASSESGGNQPQHF.

J is TRBJ1-2 and V is TRBV19; a weak D match, TRBD1 (5 bases). The CDR3 extends over 16 amino acids. Deletions cut 5 bases from V and 1 base from J, with 17 bases between. Germline V gene data show CDR1 as LNHDA and CDR2 as SQIVND (reference sequence). CDR3 region: CASSAKGRLGNYGYTF. The CDR3 DNA follows: TGTGCCAGTAGTGCCAAGGGGCGCCTGGGTAACTATGGCTACACCTTC.

The chain is built from TRBV6-4 and TRBJ2-6; 8 bases agree with TRBD1. CDR1 and CDR2 (germline): MRHNA, SNTAGT. The CDR3 covers 15 residues. With V trimmed by 4 bases and J by 4 bases, 3 bases remained unmatched. CDR3 amino acids: CASSAQGDGANVLTF. CDR3 bases: TGTGCCAGCAGTGCACAGGGGGACGGGGCCAACGTCCTGACTTTC.

The chain combines TRBV9 with TRBJ2-3; D ambiguous. V gave up 0 bases and J gave up 6 bases, with 11 bases separating them. The CDR3 length is 14 residues. Germline CDR1 reads SGDLS; CDR2 reads YYNGEE. The CDR3 bases are TGTGCCAGCAGCGTAGGCGATTCAGTCGATACGCAGTATTTT. Translating it yields CASSVGDSVDTQYF.

The chain is built from TRBV9 and TRBJ2-2; TRBD1 or TRBD2 may be the D gene (5 bases each). Trimming left V 5 bases short and J 2 bases short, with 13 bases between. This CDR3 has 15 amino acids. The V gene's germline CDR1 is SGDLS and CDR2 YYNGEE. The CDR3, as DNA: TGTGCCAGCAGACCTTGGGACGGTAACACCGGGGAGCTGTTTTTT. This translates into CASRPWDGNTGELFF.

The J gene is TRBJ1-2, the V gene TRBV6-1; 10 nucleotides agree with TRBD1. CDR1 is MNHNS, CDR2 SASEGT, per germline. CDR3 length: 17 residues. V lost 4 bases and J lost 5; bases outside the gene matches: 13. For the CDR3, the DNA is TGTGCCAGCAGTGTTTTGTTCGGGACAGGGGAAGAATATGGCTACACCTTC. Its protein product is CASSVLFGTGEEYGYTF.

The table lists this clone with a count of one. The chain combines TRBV30 with TRBJ2-5, with D unresolved. V was shortened by 4 bases and J by 5 bases, with 8 bases between the two germline ends. The CDR3 contains 11 residues. Germline V gene data show CDR1 as GTSNPN and CDR2 as SVGIG (reference sequence). This chain's CDR3 is CAWTLLETQYF. CDR3 coding DNA: TGTGCCTGGACCCTATTGGAGACCCAGTACTTC. The whole variable domain, filled in from reference TRBV30 and TRBJ2-5, reads SQTIHQWPATLVQPVGSPLSLECTVEGTSNPNLYWYRQAAGRGLQLLFYSVGIGQISSEVPQNLSASRPQDRQFILSSKKLLLSDSGFYLCAWTLLETQYFGPGTRLLVL.

The chain employs TRBV9 and TRBJ2-7, with 7 bases aligning to TRBD1. The CDR3 is 16 amino acids. The trim removed 0 bases at V and 0 bases at J, leaving 6 bases unmatched. Germline loops: CDR1 SGDLS, CDR2 YYNGEE. The CDR3 reads CASSVDSGDSSYEQYF. DNA for the CDR3: TGTGCCAGCAGCGTAGATTCAGGGGACAGCTCCTACGAGCAGTACTTC.

A single count supports this clone. The V gene is TRBV19, the J gene TRBJ2-1; 9 bases fit TRBD1. Germline assignment: CDR1 LNHDA and CDR2 SQIVND (reference sequence). V shed 8 bases, J shed 8 bases, and the junction held 10 bases outside the gene matches. The CDR3 extends over 14 amino acids. The chain's CDR3 is CASSGDREEYEQFF. The CDR3 coding sequence is TGTGCCAGTTCTGGGGACAGGGAAGAATATGAGCAGTTCTTC.

This clone was counted a few times. The chain combines TRBV2 with TRBJ2-5, with D perhaps matching TRBD2 (6 bases). The ends were cut back, 5 bases at V and 1 base at J, with 14 bases in the middle. The CDR3 sequence is 15 residues long. Per the germline V gene, CDR1 is SNHLY and CDR2 is FYNNEI. CDR3 coding DNA: TGTGCCAGCAGTCCTAGTAGCGGTGCCCAAGAGACCCAGTACTTC. It is translated as CASSPSSGAQETQYF.

The rearrangement joins TRBV9 to TRBJ2-7; perhaps TRBD2 as D (6 bases). The CDR3 sequence is 16 residues long. V was cut by 4 bases and J by 2 bases, with 19 bases left in between. The germline CDR1 and CDR2 sequences are SGDLS and YYNGEE. This chain's CDR3 is CASSPPGRRDAYEQYV. DNA of the CDR3: TGTGCCAGCAGCCCCCCGGGACGGAGGGACGCCTACGAGCAGTACGTC.

This chain joins TRBV7-2 and TRBJ2-7; D not resolved. The germline gives CDR1 SGHTA, CDR2 FQGNSA. The length of the CDR3 is 12 residues. Trimming shortened V by 4 bases and J by 5 bases, and 9 bases separated the two germline ends. The CDR3 sequence is CASSSYRDEQYF. CDR3 nucleotides: TGTGCCAGCAGCTCCTACCGGGACGAGCAGTACTTC.